The rows below give T cell receptor beta chains drawn from one sample of a study of blood T cell repertoires in COVID-19. Assay used: immunoSEQ multiplex PCR; TCRdb lists only in-frame clones, some missing. The sample records roughly 400,000 clones, 70% to 90% being singletons. Sequencing was performed on peripheral blood. The receptors derive from a woman between 55 and 75 years old with COVID-19, enrolled during active disease. CDR3s include the opening cysteine and the closing phenylalanine or tryptophan. The order of the fields is D gene, V gene, clone size, J gene, CDR3 DNA, CDR3 protein. The D gene is left open where the match is weak. Not all rows give a size; the values are once, few, many and, for expanded clones, a class.

NA,TRBV7-9,few,TRBJ2-7,TGTGCCAGCAGCTTAAAGGCAAACGGGGATCTCGAGCAGTACTTC,CASSLKANGDLEQYF
TRBD1,TRBV6-5,NA,TRBJ1-4,TGTGCCAGCAGGTTACTCAGGGGGGAAAAACTGTTTTTT,CASRLLRGEKLFF
TRBD1,TRBV4-1,NA,TRBJ2-7,TGCGCCAGCAGACCGAGCCGGGACAGTCAGTACTTC,CASRPSRDSQYF
NA,TRBV19,NA,TRBJ2-2,TGTGCCAGTAGTACCCAGGGGAACACCGGGGAGCTGTTTTTT,CASSTQGNTGELFF
NA,TRBV5-8,NA,TRBJ2-1,TGTGCCAGCAGCTTTGGCCGCCGGGTAGGTAATGAGCAGTTCTTC,CASSFGRRVGNEQFF
NA,TRBV4-1,NA,TRBJ2-7,TGCGCCAGCAGCCAAGACTTCGTGAGCTCCTACGAGCAGTACTTC,CASSQDFVSSYEQYF
NA,TRBV30,NA,TRBJ1-1,TGTGCCTGGAAGAGACAGTCCCTGGGGGAAGCTTTCTTT,CAWKRQSLGEAFF
TRBD2,TRBV19,NA,TRBJ2-4,TGTGCCAGTAGGGTTAGCGGGGTAGCCAAAAACATTCAGTACTTC,CASRVSGVAKNIQYF
NA,TRBV18,NA,TRBJ2-7,TGTGCCAGCTCACCCTCTGACAGGTTAGGGTACGAGCAGTACTTC,CASSPSDRLGYEQYF
TRBD2,TRBV28,NA,TRBJ2-7,TGTGCCAGCAGTTTAGCTAGCGGGGGGGCTGACTACGAGCAGTACTTC,CASSLASGGADYEQYF
NA,TRBV10-2,NA,TRBJ1-1,TGCGCCAGCAGTGCCCGGGGGATGAACACTGAAGCTTTCTTT,CASSARGMNTEAFF
TRBD1,TRBV5-1,NA,TRBJ1-1,TGCGCCAGCAGCTATACAGGGGGGACTGAAGCTTTCTTT,CASSYTGGTEAFF
TRBD1,TRBV13,NA,TRBJ2-7,TGTGCCAGCAGCGGCCGGGACAGGGGGCCCGAGCAGTACTTC,CASSGRDRGPEQYF
NA,TRBV5-1,NA,TRBJ1-5,TGCGCCAGCCCTTTCGAGGGTTCCAATCAGCCCCAGCATTTT,CASPFEGSNQPQHF
TRBD1,TRBV5-1,NA,TRBJ2-1,TGCGCCAGCAGCCCCGGGACAGGGCCTTACAATGAGCAGTTCTTC,CASSPGTGPYNEQFF
NA,TRBV6-5,NA,TRBJ1-1,TGTGCCAGCAGTTACTCGAGGCGGAGAATGAACACTGAAGCTTTCTTT,CASSYSRRRMNTEAFF
NA,TRBV5-1,NA,TRBJ2-7,TGCGCCAGCGCCGTCTCCAGGAACTACGAGCAGTACTTC,CASAVSRNYEQYF
TRBD2,TRBV6-1,NA,TRBJ2-3,TGTGCCAGCAGTGAACTAGCGGGGGGGCGAGATACGCAGTATTTT,CASSELAGGRDTQYF
NA,TRBV29-1,NA,TRBJ2-3,TGCAGCGTCCCAGTTAGCACAGATACGCAGTATTTT,CSVPVSTDTQYF
NA,TRBV5-4,once,TRBJ2-2,TGTGCCAGCAGCCTACAGGTTAACACCGGGGAGCTGTTTTTT,CASSLQVNTGELFF
NA,TRBV3-1/TRBV3-2,NA,TRBJ1-1,TGTGCCAGCAGCGAAAGTGGGTTCGGGGGAACTGAAGCTTTCTTT,CASSESGFGGTEAFF
NA,TRBV19,NA,TRBJ1-1,TGTGCCAGTAGTCCCTGGGACACCAAAACAGCTTTCTTT,CASSPWDTKTAFF
TRBD1,TRBV11-2,NA,TRBJ1-1,TGTGCCAGCAGCCAAAATCAGGGACAGGGGGTGAACACTGAAGCTTTCTTT,CASSQNQGQGVNTEAFF
TRBD2,TRBV7-6,once,TRBJ2-3,TGTGCCAGCAGCTCGGGGCTAGCGGGGGGTACAGATACGCAGTATTTT,CASSSGLAGGTDTQYF
TRBD2,TRBV5-1,NA,TRBJ2-5,TGCGCCAGCAGTGGAATGGGGGGGTACCAAGAGACCCAGTACTTC,CASSGMGGYQETQYF
NA,TRBV20-1,NA,TRBJ2-5,TGCAGGGGAGGGGGAGAAGAGACCCAGTACTTC,CRGGGEETQYF
TRBD1,TRBV5-1,NA,TRBJ2-3,TGCGCCAGCAGCTCGGACAGGTACGGGAGCACAGATACGCAGTATTTT,CASSSDRYGSTDTQYF
TRBD2,TRBV3-1/TRBV3-2,NA,TRBJ2-7,TGTGCCAGCAGCCAAGCGGCTCTAGCGGGGCACGAGCAGTACTTC,CASSQAALAGHEQYF
TRBD1,TRBV27,NA,TRBJ2-5,TGTGCCAGCACCTCTTACAGGGGAGATGCGGAGACCCAGTACTTC,CASTSYRGDAETQYF
TRBD1,TRBV7-6,once,TRBJ2-7,TGTGCCAGCAGCCGTCGACAGGGGCGGTACTACGAGCAGTACTTC,CASSRRQGRYYEQYF
NA,TRBV7-2,NA,TRBJ1-1,TGTGCCAGCAGCTTAGGGCGGTTGAACACTGAAGCTTTCTTT,CASSLGRLNTEAFF
TRBD1,TRBV6-5,NA,TRBJ1-5,TGTGCCAGCAGTTGGACAGGTCAGCCCCAGCATTTT,CASSWTGQPQHF
TRBD1,TRBV2,NA,TRBJ1-1,TGTGCCCTCGCACCAACAGGGGGTGGGACTGAAGCTTTCTTT,CALAPTGGGTEAFF
NA,TRBV7-2,once,TRBJ1-2,TGTGCCAGCAGCTTAGTTACAGGAAACTATGGCTACACCTTC,CASSLVTGNYGYTF
NA,TRBV19,NA,TRBJ2-2,TGTGCCAGTAGCAGGCGCAGGGAAGTCACCGGGGAGCTGTTTTTT,CASSRRREVTGELFF
NA,TRBV4-2,NA,TRBJ2-5,TGTGCCAGCAGCCAGGGCATTAGGGGAACCGAGACCCAGTACTTC,CASSQGIRGTETQYF
TRBD1,TRBV19,NA,TRBJ1-1,TGTGCCAGTAGTACCTGGACAGGGGGAAACGAAGCTTTCTTT,CASSTWTGGNEAFF
NA,TRBV18,NA,TRBJ1-1,TGTGCCAGCTCACTAGACAATTCGGCCAGGATGAACACTGAAGCTTTCTTT,CASSLDNSARMNTEAFF
TRBD2,TRBV6-5,NA,TRBJ2-5,TGTGCCAGCACCTTCAGCGGGGCCCAAGAGACCCAGTACTTC,CASTFSGAQETQYF
TRBD2,TRBV7-2,NA,TRBJ2-3,TGTGCCAGCAGCTTAAAGGGCCAGCGGGGGGGCAGGGATACGCAGTATTTT,CASSLKGQRGGRDTQYF
NA,TRBV15,NA,TRBJ2-2,TGTGCCACCAGCAGAGGCGGTTACACCGGGGAGCTGTTTTTT,CATSRGGYTGELFF
NA,TRBV15,NA,TRBJ2-6,TGTGCCACCAGCAGAGATCTAGTTCCCTCTGGGGCCAACGTCCTGACTTTC,CATSRDLVPSGANVLTF
TRBD1,TRBV2,NA,TRBJ1-6,TGTGCCAGCAGTGAATTGGGACAGGGCTATTCACCCCTCCACTTT,CASSELGQGYSPLHF
NA,TRBV15,NA,TRBJ2-4,TGTGCCACCAGCAGAGATCCAGGGGCTAAAAACATTCAGTACTTC,CATSRDPGAKNIQYF
TRBD1,TRBV6-5,NA,TRBJ1-2,TGTGCCAGCAGCATTTGGACAGGGCCTGAGTATGGCTACACCTTC,CASSIWTGPEYGYTF
NA,TRBV6-1,NA,TRBJ1-1,TGTGCCAGCAGTGAACCGGGATTTAGGGTGGGCACTGAAGCTTTCTTT,CASSEPGFRVGTEAFF
NA,TRBV3-1/TRBV3-2,once,TRBJ1-2,TGTGCCAGCAGCCAAGATCCGGGGGGGGGACGGAGAGGCTACACCTTC,CASSQDPGGGRRGYTF
NA,TRBV3-1/TRBV3-2,NA,TRBJ2-3,TGTGCCAGCAGCCAAGGGCCCAGAAGCACAGATACGCAGTATTTT,CASSQGPRSTDTQYF
NA,TRBV9,NA,TRBJ1-3,TGTGCCAGCAGCGGCCCAGGGACTTACTCTGGAAACACCATATATTTT,CASSGPGTYSGNTIYF
TRBD2,TRBV2,NA,TRBJ2-7,TGTGCCAGCGCGAGCGGGGGGACCCCCGGTTACGAGCAGTACTTC,CASASGGTPGYEQYF
NA,TRBV14,NA,TRBJ1-2,TGTGCCAGCAGCCAAGCAGGCAGCTTCTATGGCTACACCTTC,CASSQAGSFYGYTF
TRBD1,TRBV28,NA,TRBJ2-7,TGTGCCAGCAGTTTTAGGGGACAGGGGCTCCACGAGCAGTACTTC,CASSFRGQGLHEQYF
TRBD2,TRBV5-5,NA,TRBJ2-3,TGTGCCAGCAGCTTACGACTAGCGGGGGCCAACACAGATACGCAGTATTTT,CASSLRLAGANTDTQYF